This is a list of T cell receptor beta chains from one sample in a study of cytomegalovirus exposure and HLA in healthy donors. Clones were sequenced by immunoSEQ multiplex PCR, and TCRdb holds only the in-frame ones, with some missing. The table records 50,000 to 65,000 clones, 75% of them present only once. Sequencing was done on a sample of PBMCs. All receptors derive from a woman in her thirties or forties in good health and CMV-seropositive. Each CDR3 is given with its conserved first and last residue. D genes are given only for firm matches. Some rows mark clone size as missing; the rest say once, few, many or name a class of expanded clone.

TRBJ1-3	NA	TRBV6-4	NA	CASSQAPGNTIYF	TGTGCCAGCAGTCAGGCTCCTGGAAACACCATATATTTT
TRBJ1-4	NA	TRBV18	NA	CASSPPVGSGGKLFF	TGTGCCAGCTCACCACCTGTCGGCAGCGGGGGAAAACTGTTTTTT
TRBJ2-1	NA	TRBV6-6	NA	CASIPGQLLYNEQFF	TGTGCCAGCATCCCCGGACAGCTACTCTACAATGAGCAGTTCTTC
TRBJ2-5	NA	TRBV5-4	NA	CASSAWYRRGETQYF	TGTGCCAGCAGCGCTTGGTACCGGAGGGGAGAGACCCAGTACTTC
TRBJ1-2	NA	TRBV29-1	NA	CSVELSQGYGYTF	TGCAGCGTTGAACTCTCTCAGGGGTACGGCTACACCTTC
TRBJ2-2	TRBD2	TRBV13	NA	CASSFSGGAYTGELFF	TGTGCCAGCAGCTTTAGCGGGGGGGCGTACACCGGGGAGCTGTTTTTT
TRBJ1-4	NA	TRBV7-5	NA	CARFDSYNEKLFF	TGTGCCAGATTCGACAGTTATAATGAAAAACTGTTTTTT
TRBJ2-7	NA	TRBV11-3	NA	CASSPPGSPYEQYF	TGTGCCAGCAGCCCACCGGGGTCCCCCTACGAGCAGTACTTC
TRBJ2-1	TRBD1	TRBV5-8	NA	CASSFLGTGGHSEQFF	TGTGCCAGCAGCTTTTTGGGGACAGGGGGTCATAGTGAGCAGTTCTTC
TRBJ1-1	TRBD1	TRBV5-1	NA	CASSADRGVAFF	TGCGCCAGCTCAGCCGACAGGGGGGTAGCTTTCTTT
TRBJ2-7	NA	TRBV11-2	NA	CASSPQLGEQYF	TGTGCCAGCAGCCCCCAGCTAGGCGAGCAGTACTTC
TRBJ1-2	TRBD1	TRBV29-1	NA	CSVVRTGGGDGYTF	TGCAGCGTAGTCAGGACAGGGGGCGGCGACGGCTACACCTTC
TRBJ1-6	TRBD1	TRBV28	NA	CASSVGQGGSPLHF	TGTGCCAGCAGTGTGGGACAGGGTGGTTCACCCCTCCACTTT
TRBJ2-5	NA	TRBV5-1	few	CASSLTRRLEETQYF	TGCGCCAGCAGCTTGACCCGACGACTAGAAGAGACCCAGTACTTC
TRBJ2-1	TRBD2	TRBV25-1	once	CASRTSGGRNEQFF	TGTGCCAGCAGGACTAGCGGGGGGCGAAATGAGCAGTTCTTC
TRBJ1-2	NA	TRBV29-1	NA	CSVGDAGTPNYGYTF	TGCAGCGTTGGGGACGCAGGGACTCCTAACTATGGCTACACCTTC
TRBJ1-3	NA	TRBV10-3	NA	CAITAPGENTIYF	TGTGCCATCACTGCCCCGGGGGAAAACACCATATATTTT
TRBJ2-1	NA	TRBV5-1	NA	CASSEQGNEQFF	TGCGCCAGCAGCGAGCAGGGCAATGAGCAGTTCTTC
TRBJ1-4	NA	TRBV5-1	NA	CASSPDGAAVKLFF	TGCGCCAGCAGCCCCGATGGGGCAGCCGTAAAACTGTTTTTT
TRBJ1-5	NA	TRBV2	NA	CASSEGRVNQPQHF	TGTGCCAGCAGTGAAGGCAGGGTTAATCAGCCCCAGCATTTT
TRBJ1-1	NA	TRBV29-1	few	CSETQGVATEAFF	TGCAGCGAAACACAGGGAGTAGCGACTGAAGCTTTCTTT
TRBJ1-2	TRBD1	TRBV30	few	CAWSNTGATGYTF	TGTGCCTGGAGTAATACAGGGGCTACGGGCTACACCTTC
TRBJ2-1	TRBD2	TRBV7-2	NA	CASTFSGGDEQFF	TGTGCCAGCACCTTTAGCGGGGGCGATGAGCAGTTCTTC
TRBJ1-5	TRBD1	TRBV27	NA	CASSLRGPRDRNQPQHF	TGTGCCAGCAGTTTAAGGGGGCCCCGGGACAGAAATCAGCCCCAGCATTTT
TRBJ2-7	NA	TRBV7-3	few	CASSPGGGSYEQYF	TGTGCCAGCAGCCCGGGCGGAGGTTCCTACGAGCAGTACTTC
TRBJ1-5	NA	TRBV18	NA	CASSTDWNQPQHF	TGTGCCAGCTCTACCGACTGGAATCAGCCCCAGCATTTT
TRBJ1-6	TRBD1	TRBV6-1	NA	CASTPTGGRSPLHF	TGTGCCAGCACCCCCACAGGGGGCCGGTCACCCCTCCACTTT
TRBJ2-7	NA	TRBV6-4	NA	CASSAAARGEQYF	TGTGCCAGCAGTGCTGCCGCCCGAGGAGAGCAGTACTTC
TRBJ1-2	NA	TRBV4-2	NA	CATGGAGIGYTF	TGTGCCACCGGAGGGGCAGGGATCGGCTACACCTTC
TRBJ2-7	TRBD1	TRBV9	NA	CASSVTGTAASYEQYF	TGTGCCAGCAGCGTTACCGGGACAGCCGCCTCCTACGAGCAGTACTTC
TRBJ1-2	NA	TRBV4-3	NA	CASSPQPRVHYGYTF	TGCGCCAGCAGCCCCCAACCTAGAGTTCATTATGGCTACACCTTC
TRBJ1-1	TRBD1	TRBV19	NA	CATRTGRQMNTEAFF	TGTGCCACCCGGACAGGGCGCCAGATGAACACTGAAGCTTTCTTT
TRBJ1-6	NA	TRBV30	NA	CAWSVPSSYNSPLHF	TGTGCCTGGAGTGTACCGAGCTCCTATAATTCACCCCTCCACTTT
TRBJ1-2	TRBD1	TRBV7-2	NA	CASSLGGGGQGGGYTF	TGTGCCAGCAGCTTAGGAGGTGGGGGACAGGGCGGTGGCTACACCTTC
TRBJ1-4	NA	TRBV7-2	NA	CASSLGGGLEKLFF	TGTGCCAGCAGCTTAGGGGGAGGGCTTGAAAAACTGTTTTTT
TRBJ2-1	NA	TRBV7-2	NA	CASSLAYLQGMEQFF	TGTGCCAGCAGCTTAGCCTACCTCCAGGGGATGGAGCAGTTCTTC
TRBJ1-6	NA	TRBV4-2	few	CASSQDMGGTPLHF	TGTGCCAGCAGCCAAGATATGGGCGGGACACCCCTCCACTTT
TRBJ2-1	NA	TRBV9	few	CASSPRSVSSYNEQFF	TGTGCCAGCAGCCCCCGATCGGTGAGCTCCTACAATGAGCAGTTCTTC
TRBJ2-7	NA	TRBV7-9	few	CASSSIGGPYHEQYF	TGTGCCAGCAGTTCGATAGGGGGTCCGTACCACGAGCAGTACTTC
TRBJ2-7	TRBD2	TRBV7-8	NA	CASSLAWRGGPGSYEQYF	TGTGCCAGCAGCTTAGCTTGGCGGGGGGGCCCGGGCTCCTACGAGCAGTACTTC
TRBJ2-7	NA	TRBV27	NA	CASSSETGIREQYF	TGTGCCAGCAGTTCCGAAACAGGGATACGCGAGCAGTACTTC